Presented here are 8 T cell receptor beta chains from one specimen sequenced in a study of graft-versus-host responses after intestinal transplantation. Produced via immunoSEQ multiplex PCR; TCRdb's table is partial and in-frame only. The sample contains 65,000 to 90,000 clones, about 91% of which appear only once. These receptors have no known antigen. The source material was unstimulated CD8+ T cells sorted from spleen or lymph node cells, sampled before transplant. The receptors were gathered from a human donor who was the organ donor for an intestinal transplant.

The rearrangement links TRBV5-6 to TRBJ2-6, with a tentative D call TRBD2 (5 bases). The CDR3 sequence is 15 residues long. From germline, CDR1 is SGHDT and CDR2 YYEEEE. Trimming removed 3 bases from V and 0 bases from J, with 7 bases in between. The CDR3 sequence: CASSWTYSGANVLTF. CDR3 in DNA: TGTGCCAGCAGCTGGACTTACTCTGGGGCCAACGTCCTGACTTTC.

This chain links TRBV2 with TRBJ2-2, with 8 bases aligning to TRBD2. Trimming at V came to 2 bases and at J to 0 bases, leaving 5 bases not matched to a gene. The CDR3 has 17 residues. Germline V CDR1 and CDR2: SNHLY, FYNNEI. The CDR3 here is CASSESPGLANTGELFF. The CDR3 region has the DNA TGTGCCAGCAGTGAATCCCCGGGACTAGCGAACACCGGGGAGCTGTTTTTT. The entire variable domain, with the rest obtained from reference TRBV2 and TRBJ2-2, is as follows: EPEVTQTPSHQVTQMGQEVILRCVPISNHLYFYWYRQILGQKVEFLVSFYNNEISEKSEIFDDQFSVERPDGSNFTLKIRSTKLEDSAMYFCASSESPGLANTGELFFGEGSRLTVL.

V and J are TRBV13 and TRBJ2-3; maybe TRBD1 (5 bases). CDR1 is PRHDT, CDR2 FYEKMQ, per germline (reference sequence). V dropped 6 bases and J dropped 1 base, with 14 bases sitting between them. The CDR3 runs 15 residues. CDR3 bases: TGTGCCAGCAGGCATTCAGGGAAGGGCACAGATACGCAGTATTTT. Protein: CASRHSGKGTDTQYF.

DNA of the CDR3: TGCGCCAGCAGTGAGTCGACTCAGGGTCGGGGCGATGAGCAGTTCTTC. This sequence encodes CASSESTQGRGDEQFF. The chain joins TRBV10-1 to TRBJ2-1; D tentatively reads TRBD1 or TRBD2 (5 bases each). The CDR3 sequence is 16 residues long. Trimming removed 0 bases at V and 8 bases at J, with 17 bases between. Germline CDR1 WNHNN, CDR2 SYGVQD (reference sequence).

The chain is built from TRBV7-7 and TRBJ1-1, with a possible D match to TRBD1 (5 bases). Trimming removed 5 bases from V and 7 bases from J, with 8 bases in between. Germline V gene sequence: CDR1 SSHAT, CDR2 FNYEAQ (reference sequence). The CDR3 contains 11 residues. The CDR3 region has the DNA TGTGCCAGCAGCCCTGGGGGTGAAGCTTTCTTT. Translated: CASSPGGEAFF.

This clone was picked up one time. V gene TRBV7-9 combines with J gene TRBJ2-3; TRBD2 matches at 7 bases. The J segment lost 2 bases and the V segment lost 5 bases, leaving 7 bases of the junction unmatched. This CDR3 is 15 amino acids long. Germline V CDR1 and CDR2: SEHNR, FQNEAQ (reference sequence). CDR3 sequence (DNA): TGTGCCAGCAGCCACCAGCGGGACTACACAGATACGCAGTATTTT. It translates to CASSHQRDYTDTQYF.

The V call is TRBV6-6, the J call TRBJ1-1; no reliable D call. CDR1 and CDR2 (germline): MNHNY, SVGAGI (reference sequence). The CDR3 extends over 15 amino acids. Trimming shortened V by 0 bases and J by 5 bases, and 13 bases separated the two germline ends. The CDR3 loop is CASSYSSGVGTEAFF. DNA for the CDR3: TGTGCCAGCAGTTACTCGTCAGGCGTGGGGACTGAAGCTTTCTTT.

The chain uses TRBV13 and TRBJ1-3; D is possibly TRBD1 (5 bases). Deletions cut 1 base from V and 3 bases from J, with 7 bases between. This CDR3 comprises 14 residues. Germline assignment: CDR1 PRHDT and CDR2 FYEKMQ (reference sequence). CDR3 residues: CASSLAGGGNTIYF. CDR3 DNA: TGTGCCAGCAGCTTAGCGGGGGGTGGAAACACCATATATTTT.